The clone carrying this TCR beta chain came up a few times. Its antigen remains unidentified. TCRdb's table, derived via immunoSEQ multiplex PCR, lists solely in-frame clones and lacks some. The sample carries around 250,000 clones, 85% to 90% recorded once. These data belong to a study of cytomegalovirus exposure and HLA in healthy donors. The germline V gene has CDR1 SNHLY and CDR2 FYNNEI. The CDR3 has 15 amino acids. V gave up 6 bases and J gave up 5 bases; unmatched junction bases: 5. Study conclusions and caveats: While the bulk of TCR sequences proved rare, some public TCRs turned up in many donors. In vitro assays verified that a few CMV-associated chains recognized CMV antigens specifically. Associated with cytomegalovirus, according to the listing, were fewer than 200 TCR beta chains.

V usage is TRBV2 and J usage is TRBJ1-6, with 9 bases lining up with TRBD1. The sample consisted of PBMCs. The clonotype was recovered from a young woman in good health and CMV-seronegative. The CDR3 sequence: CASSRTGADNSPLHF. The DNA for the CDR3 is TGTGCCAGCAGCCGGACAGGGGCTGATAATTCACCCCTCCACTTT.